This TCR beta chain was sequenced during a study of T cell responses to AZD1222 COVID-19 vaccine. TCRdb's table, derived via immunoSEQ multiplex PCR, lists solely in-frame clones and lacks some. The sample lists some 150,000 clones, around 91% seen once, with 4% to 6% in the top ten. CDR3 length: 18 residues. V was cut by 1 base and J by 3 bases, with 17 bases left in between. Germline CDR1 reads SGDLS; CDR2 reads YYNGEE. The chain employs TRBV9 and TRBJ1-6; no clear D. Sequenced here: peripheral blood, sampled on day 0 of AZD1222 vaccination. The receptor was derived from an adult in good health. The DNA of the CDR3 is TGTGCCAGCAGCGTAAGGTTTGGACGGGAAAACTATAATTCACCCCTCCACTTT. Protein sequence: CASSVRFGRENYNSPLHF. The full variable domain, completed using reference TRBV9 and TRBJ1-6, is DSGVTQTPKHLITATGQRVTLRCSPRSGDLSVYWYQQSLDQGLQFLIQYYNGEERAKGNILERFSAQQFPDLHSELNLSSLELGDSALYFCASSVRFGRENYNSPLHFGNGTRLTVT.